Detailed here is one TCR beta chain. A junction end diverges from the germline sequence, so it may reflect a read error. This entry belongs to a study of blood T cell repertoires in COVID-19. Study in general: Some COVID-19 samples were acute and others convalescent; all came from the United States, Italy and Spain. Sources were T cells, B-cell-depleted T cells, or PBMCs; the material itself was cDNA or gDNA.

This CDR3 is built from 14 residues. From germline, CDR1 is SGHTS and CDR2 YDEGEE. Original handling: Amplifying reference gene primers gave estimates of nucleated cell counts. The assay was immunoSEQ multiplex PCR, and TCRdb's table has in-frame clones only and misses some. V and J calls and clone size follow that table, whereas D and trimming were derived from the DNA. The table has approximately 130,000 clones, around 89% seen once. Sequences were obtained from peripheral blood. This receptor was identified in a human donor in a cohort sampled during active COVID-19. This chain connects TRBV5-8 to TRBJ2-5, with 8 bases aligning to TRBD1. The CDR3: CASRLGTGEGTQYF. The CDR3 nucleotides are TGTGCCAGCAGGTTGGGGACAGGAGAGGGGACCCAGTACTTC.